This passage covers 8 T cell receptor beta chains from one sample sequenced in a study of tumor-infiltrating lymphocytes in primary liver carcinoma. Bulk tissue was left unsorted, and RNA and DNA were co-extracted from 20-30 mg of it. The template, about 500 ng total RNA, yielded TCR beta cDNA made with a constant-region primer. Employing slightly modified ARM-PCR, three nested multiplex PCR rounds were run, and these gave rise to the TCR beta libraries. With TRBV1-TRBV30 forward primers and a C-beta reverse primer, the first two PCR rounds were run for 9 to 10 cycles each. From the multiplex PCR reads, TCRdb called clonotypes with MiXCR, one entry per CDR3 protein. The data contain around 70,000 distinct CDR3 sequences, roughly two thirds of them singletons. Material: liver tumor tissue from sampling region 4. The subset: tumor region T4, right-lateral pole. These receptor sequences come from a man in his forties or fifties with primary liver carcinoma and hepatitis B virus infection.

Notes on this clonotype: This sequence may be a read error, since a much larger clone differs from it by one base. The chain has TRBV20-1 and TRBJ2-5; D perhaps matches TRBD2 (5 bases). The CDR3 is 12 amino acids. In germline, CDR1 is DFQATT, CDR2 SNEGSKA (reference sequence). The CDR3 coding sequence is TGCGGCGTCGTGCCGGGAACGGAGACCCAGTACTTC. This encodes CGVVPGTETQYF.

There are a few counts of this clonotype. With a much larger clone just one base away, this may be a read error. The J gene is TRBJ2-3, the V gene TRBV6-5; 8 bases line up with TRBD2. Germline V gene data show CDR1 as MNHEY and CDR2 as SVGAGI. Trimming at V came to 6 bases and at J to 0 bases, leaving 8 bases not matched to a gene. This CDR3 region has 16 residues. This CDR3 reads CASRCLAGTSTDTQYF. The CDR3 DNA is TGTGCCAGCAGGTGCCTAGCGGGCACTAGCACAGATACGCAGTATTTT.

CDR3 coding DNA: TGCAGTGCTAGCTCGGCAGGGGGCACAGATACGCAGTATTTT. The encoded protein is CSASSAGGTDTQYF. V gene TRBV20-1 combines with J gene TRBJ2-3, with D possibly being TRBD1 (6 bases). Germline CDR1 is DFQATT and CDR2 is SNEGSKA (reference sequence). V was clipped by 3 bases and J by 1 base, with 11 bases between them. CDR3 length equals 14 residues.

On this clonotype itself: One end of the junction fails to match germline, which may point to a read error. The CDR3 sequence: CCVAWASGSSYNEQFF. In nucleotides, the CDR3 is TGCTGCGTCGCCTGGGCTAGCGGGAGCTCCTACAATGAGCAGTTCTTC. The V gene is TRBV29-1, the J gene TRBJ2-1, with 10 bases lining up with TRBD2. In germline, CDR1 is SQVTM, CDR2 ANQGSEA. This CDR3 has 16 residues.

The chain couples TRBV2 to TRBJ1-5, with a weak D call TRBD1 (6 bases). Trimming left V 9 bases short and J 4 bases short, with 19 bases between. The germline CDR1 and CDR2 sequences are SNHLY and FYNNEI. The CDR3 runs to 15 residues. CDR3 nucleotide sequence: TGTGCCAGTAGACGGGAGGGGGACGGGAATCAGCCCCAGCATTTT. As protein: CASRREGDGNQPQHF.

The table lists this clonotype with many counts. The chain uses TRBV10-2 and TRBJ2-7; TRBD2 is a possible D gene (5 bases). V lost 4 bases and J 3 bases, leaving 10 bases between the germline ends. CDR3 length: 13 amino acids. From germline, CDR1 is WSHSY and CDR2 SAAADI. CDR3 residues: CASSAPGIYEQYF. Here the CDR3 DNA reads TGCGCCAGCAGTGCGCCGGGGATCTACGAGCAGTACTTC.

With respect to this clonotype: The junction shows a germline mismatch at one end, possibly a read error. The rearrangement uses TRBV6-5 and TRBJ2-3; D is unclear. The CDR3 has 14 amino acids. Germline V gene data show CDR1 as MNHEY and CDR2 as SVGAGI. This CDR3 reads CVSSYLQYADTQYF. DNA of the CDR3: TGTGTCAGCAGTTACTTGCAGTACGCAGATACGCAGTATTTT.

This clonotype was observed many times. This chain uses TRBV28 with TRBJ2-3; TRBD2 is a possible D gene (5 bases). Germline assignment: CDR1 MDHEN and CDR2 SYDVKM. The CDR3 has 14 amino acids. Trimming stripped 6 bases from V and 4 bases from J, with 14 bases between. CDR3 residues: CASSTRLRADTQYF. The DNA of the CDR3 is TGTGCCAGCAGCACACGTCTGAGGGCAGATACGCAGTATTTT.